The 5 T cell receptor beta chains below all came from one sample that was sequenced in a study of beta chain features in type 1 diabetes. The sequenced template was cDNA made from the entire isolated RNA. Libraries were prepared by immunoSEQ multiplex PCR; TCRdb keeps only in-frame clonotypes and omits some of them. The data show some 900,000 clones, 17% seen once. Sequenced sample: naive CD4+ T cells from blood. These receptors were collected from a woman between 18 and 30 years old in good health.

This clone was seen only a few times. The CDR3 bases are TGTGCCAGCAGCCCGAGAGGGAGGGACGAGACCCAGTACTTC. This gives the protein CASSPRGRDETQYF. The chain joins TRBV7-8 to TRBJ2-5; 7 bases align to TRBD2. CDR1 is SGHVS, CDR2 FQNEAQ, per germline. Trimming took 5 bases from V and 5 from J; bases not matched to a gene: 8. The CDR3 consists of 14 residues.

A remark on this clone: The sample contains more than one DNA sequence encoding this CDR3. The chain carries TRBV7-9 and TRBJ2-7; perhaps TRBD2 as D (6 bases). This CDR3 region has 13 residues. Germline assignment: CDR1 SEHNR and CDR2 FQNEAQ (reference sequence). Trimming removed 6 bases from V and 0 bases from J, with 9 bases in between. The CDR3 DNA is TGTGCCAGCAGACGGGACTCCTCCTACGAGCAGTACTTC. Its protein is CASRRDSSYEQYF.

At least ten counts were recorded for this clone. The CDR3 region has the DNA TGTGCCATCAGTGACGCCACTAGCATGGAGACCCAGTACTTC. Translation: CAISDATSMETQYF. V is TRBV10-3 and J is TRBJ2-5, with a possible D match to TRBD2 (6 bases). Germline CDR1 and CDR2: ENHRY and SYGVKD. This CDR3 is 14 amino acids long. V dropped 3 bases and J dropped 5 bases, with 13 bases sitting between them.

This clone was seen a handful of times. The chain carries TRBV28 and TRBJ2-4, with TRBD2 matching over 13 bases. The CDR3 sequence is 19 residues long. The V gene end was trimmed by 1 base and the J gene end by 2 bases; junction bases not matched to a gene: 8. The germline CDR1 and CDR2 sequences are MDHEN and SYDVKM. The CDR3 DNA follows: TGTGCCAGCAGTTTATACTGGGGGACTAGCGGGGCCACCAAAAACATTCAGTACTTC. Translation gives CASSLYWGTSGATKNIQYF.

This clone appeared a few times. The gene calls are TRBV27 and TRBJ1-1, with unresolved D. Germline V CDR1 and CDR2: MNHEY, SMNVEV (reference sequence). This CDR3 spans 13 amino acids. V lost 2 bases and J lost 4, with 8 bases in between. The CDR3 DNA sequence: TGTGCCAGCAGTTTAACTCATTCCACTGAAGCTTTCTTT. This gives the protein CASSLTHSTEAFF.